The clone carrying this TCR beta chain was observed a few times. Its target is unknown. The sample is drawn from a study of response to subunit inactivated influenza vaccine. TCRdb re-called the RT-PCR reads with MiXCR, one entry per CDR3 protein. Seen here are 450,000 to 700,000 distinct CDR3 sequences, 13% to 15% observed once, and the top ten hold 8.5% to 14%. Study conclusions and caveats: Authors suggested each seasonal flu vaccination may recruit only limited numbers of new T cells.

The CDR3 extends over 14 amino acids. With 3 bases removed from V and 7 bases from J, the gap between germline ends came to 10 bases. Germline assignment: CDR1 KGHSH and CDR2 LQKENI. The chain has TRBV18 and TRBJ1-6; D may be TRBD1 (5 bases). This receptor was identified in a man in his fifties or sixties who received an inactivated influenza vaccine. The sequences come from PBMCs from blood, collected approximately 13 days after vaccination. The CDR3 bases are TGTGCCAGCTCACCTGGGGAGGGGAATTCACCCCTCCACTTT. Translation: CASSPGEGNSPLHF.